These 22 T cell receptor beta chains were all obtained from the same sample, sequenced in a study of response to subunit inactivated influenza vaccine. Via MiXCR, TCRdb re-called the RT-PCR reads, giving one row per CDR3 protein. Of 600,000 to 850,000 distinct CDR3 sequences listed, 14% are singletons. This specimen consisted of PBMCs from blood, obtained 14 to 15 days before vaccination. Source of these receptors: a man in his fifties or sixties who received an inactivated influenza vaccine.

The chain links TRBV20-1 to TRBJ2-3; D is uncertain. The CDR3 totals 15 residues. Trimming cost V 2 bases and J 2 bases, with 14 bases left between them. Germline lookup yields CDR1 DFQATT and CDR2 SNEGSKA (reference sequence). CDR3 amino acids: CSARRYLTDTDTQYF. In nucleotides, the CDR3 is TGCAGTGCTAGAAGGTACCTGACGGACACAGATACGCAGTATTTT.

This clonotype was detected a few times. The chain joins TRBV7-9 to TRBJ2-7; a weak D match, TRBD1 (6 bases). CDR3 length equals 15 residues. V gave up 1 base and J gave up 4 bases, with 14 bases separating them. Germline V lookup: CDR1 SEHNR, CDR2 FQNEAQ (reference sequence). The CDR3 DNA sequence: TGTGCCAGCAGCTTAGGGGTTCAGGGGATGTACGAGCAGTACTTC. This codes for CASSLGVQGMYEQYF.

This clonotype has ten or more counts. The chain carries TRBV6-5 and TRBJ2-1; 8 positions agree with TRBD2. Germline V gene lookup returns CDR1 MNHEY and CDR2 SVGAGI. The CDR3 consists of 16 residues. J was trimmed by 2 bases and V by 0 bases; bases with no gene match: 3. The CDR3 region is CASSYSGRGAYNEQFF. CDR3 sequence (DNA): TGTGCCAGCAGTTACTCGGGGCGGGGGGCCTACAATGAGCAGTTCTTC.

This clonotype was counted between two and nine times. This chain joins TRBV20-1 and TRBJ2-3; maybe TRBD1 (5 bases). V shed 5 bases and J shed 0 bases, with 12 bases lying between them. Per the germline V gene, CDR1 is DFQATT and CDR2 is SNEGSKA (reference sequence). The CDR3 covers 14 residues. The CDR3 here is CSAQDSGSTDTQYF. DNA of the CDR3: TGCAGTGCTCAAGACAGTGGAAGCACAGATACGCAGTATTTT.

The rearrangement joins TRBV12-2 to TRBJ2-2; TRBD1, the table's D call, lacks a check against the DNA. TRBV12-2 is assigned pseudogene status. This CDR3 has 16 residues. The CDR3 sequence: CASRLAGGPVPGELFF. The CDR3 coding sequence is TGTGCTAGTCGACTAGCGGGGGGGCCAGTCCCCGGGGAGCTGTTTTTT.

The J gene is TRBJ1-2, the V gene TRBV6-5; TRBD1 might be the D (5 bases). The CDR3 has 15 residues. CDR1 is MNHEY, CDR2 SVGAGI, per germline. V was trimmed by 4 bases and J by 4 bases, leaving 16 bases between them. The DNA for the CDR3 is TGTGCCAGCAGTTTTTCTACCCTGGGGGGCTATGGCTACACCTTC. Its translation: CASSFSTLGGYGYTF.

This clonotype was seen more than once but under ten times. The V call is TRBV6-1, the J call TRBJ1-2; TRBD1 matches 10 bases. The V and J ends lost 8 bases and 6 bases, in that order; junction bases with no gene match: 6. The CDR3 spans 13 residues. Per the germline V gene, CDR1 is MNHNS and CDR2 is SASEGT. CDR3 in amino acids: CASRPTGGHGYTF. The CDR3 DNA reads as TGTGCCAGCCGACCGACAGGGGGCCATGGCTACACCTTC.

This clonotype occurred many times. The V call is TRBV12-3 or TRBV12-4, the J call TRBJ2-3; a weak D match, TRBD1 (5 bases). CDR3 length: 14 amino acids. V lost 2 bases and J lost 3, with 9 bases in between. The chain's CDR3 is CASSLLPGTDTQYF. The CDR3 DNA is TGTGCCAGCAGTTTATTGCCAGGGACAGATACGCAGTATTTT.

At least ten counts were recorded for this clonotype. The V gene is TRBV20-1, the J gene TRBJ2-5; TRBD2 agrees at 7 bases. CDR3 length equals 17 residues. Germline V gene lookup returns CDR1 DFQATT and CDR2 SNEGSKA (reference sequence). J gave up 5 bases and V 0 bases, and 15 bases lay outside the gene matches. The DNA for the CDR3 is TGCAGTGCTAGAGAGCCTGGGGGTGGCGGGAGAAGGGAGACCCAGTACTTC. It yields the protein CSAREPGGGGRRETQYF.

This chain connects TRBV15 to TRBJ2-5, with a tentative D call TRBD1 (6 bases). From germline, CDR1 is LNHNV and CDR2 YYDKDF (reference sequence). The CDR3 has 13 amino acids. V lost 0 bases to trimming and J lost 4 bases, with 6 bases between them. The CDR3 region is CATSREQGETQYF. CDR3 nucleotides: TGTGCCACCAGCAGAGAACAGGGAGAGACCCAGTACTTC.

The rearrangement joins TRBV5-1 to TRBJ2-3; TRBD2 aligns across 11 bases. J gave up 1 base and V 5 bases, and 6 bases lay outside the gene matches. The CDR3 is 16 amino acids. The germline CDR1 and CDR2 sequences are SGHRS and YFSETQ. CDR3 in amino acids: CASRHIAGGGTDTQYF. The CDR3 bases are TGCGCCAGCAGACATATAGCGGGAGGGGGCACAGATACGCAGTATTTT.

The CDR3 here is CASRLGGTEKLFF. CDR3 sequence (DNA): TGTGCCAGCCGCCTTGGGGGAACTGAAAAACTGTTTTTT. V is TRBV12-3 or TRBV12-4 and J is TRBJ1-4, with D perhaps TRBD1 (5 bases). The CDR3 consists of 13 residues. V lost 8 bases, J lost 7 bases, and 14 bases lay in between.

V gene TRBV5-1 combines with J gene TRBJ2-1, with TRBD2 identical over 9 bases. After removal of 0 bases from V and 7 bases from J, the junction contained 5 bases not matched to a gene. Germline V gene sequence: CDR1 SGHRS, CDR2 YFSETQ. CDR3 length: 15 amino acids. Here the CDR3 reads CASSLEGSGGNEQFF. Here the CDR3 DNA reads TGCGCCAGCAGCTTGGAAGGTAGCGGGGGTAATGAGCAGTTCTTC.

Only a few counts were recorded for this clonotype. The rearrangement uses TRBV5-5 and TRBJ1-6, with D uncertain. This CDR3 comprises 15 residues. Germline lookup yields CDR1 SGHKS and CDR2 YYEKEE (reference sequence). V shed 0 bases and J shed 4 bases, with 8 bases lying between them. CDR3 bases: TGTGCCAGCAGCTTGGATGGTCTATATAATTCACCCCTCCACTTT. Its protein is CASSLDGLYNSPLHF.

This clonotype was counted between two and nine times. This sequence joins TRBV7-2 and TRBJ2-5, with unresolved D. Germline lookup yields CDR1 SGHTA and CDR2 FQGNSA. V dropped 1 base and J dropped 7 bases, with 10 bases sitting between them. The length of the CDR3 is 13 residues. DNA of the CDR3: TGTGCCAGCAGCTTAGTCACCTGGGGGACCCAGTACTTC. Protein: CASSLVTWGTQYF.

The chain is built from TRBV9 and TRBJ2-7; D possibly corresponds to TRBD1 (7 bases). The germline V and J ends were trimmed by 0 bases and 4 bases, with 11 bases remaining between them. Germline V gives CDR1 SGDLS, CDR2 YYNGEE. The CDR3 has 14 amino acids. The CDR3 here is CASSVGSGGYEQYF. Written as DNA, the CDR3 is TGTGCCAGCAGCGTAGGCTCAGGGGGGTACGAGCAGTACTTC.

The J gene is TRBJ2-2, the V gene TRBV11-2; maybe TRBD2 (7 bases). Trimming took off 7 bases at V and 5 bases at J, with 23 bases between the two ends. CDR3 length: 17 amino acids. In germline, CDR1 is SGHAT, CDR2 FQNNGV. The DNA of the CDR3 is TGTGCCAGCACCTCATTCTCGGGGGGCCTTCGGACCGGGGAGCTGTTTTTT. It codes for CASTSFSGGLRTGELFF.

At least ten counts were recorded for this clonotype. V is TRBV5-1 and J is TRBJ1-6, with D perhaps TRBD1 (6 bases). V was trimmed by 0 bases and J by 5 bases, leaving 6 bases between them. Germline-derived CDR1 and CDR2 are SGHRS and YFSETQ. The CDR3 runs 14 residues. DNA for the CDR3: TGCGCCAGCAGCTTGGGACAGGATAATTCACCCCTCCACTTT. Translation: CASSLGQDNSPLHF.

The J gene is TRBJ1-4, the V gene TRBV28, with D unresolved. CDR3 length: 11 residues. Germline V gene lookup returns CDR1 MDHEN and CDR2 SYDVKM. Trimming shortened V by 9 bases and J by 6 bases, and 8 bases separated the two germline ends. The CDR3: CASHRDEKLFF. As DNA, the CDR3 is TGTGCCAGTCATAGGGATGAAAAACTGTTTTTT.

This clonotype was recorded many times. This rearrangement joins TRBV4-3 to TRBJ1-1; no definite D call. The V end was cut by 4 bases, the J end by 6 bases, with 15 bases between. CDR3 length: 14 amino acids. Germline loops: CDR1 LGHNA, CDR2 YSLEER. The CDR3 DNA follows: TGCGCCAGCAGCCCCGCCCCGAGTGATGCTGAAGCTTTCTTT. Translation gives CASSPAPSDAEAFF.

The table lists this clonotype with a few counts. The gene calls are TRBV24-1 and TRBJ2-3; 10 positions match TRBD1. The CDR3 loop spans 18 amino acids. V was pared by 1 base and J by 1 base, with 7 bases of the junction left unmatched. Per germline, CDR1 KGHDR and CDR2 SFDVKD. The CDR3 is CATSDFLPGTGGTDTQYF. CDR3 nucleotides: TGTGCCACCAGTGATTTCCTTCCCGGGACAGGGGGCACAGATACGCAGTATTTT.

The chain's CDR3 is CSATGIETQYF. CDR3 DNA sequence: TGCAGTGCTACCGGGATTGAGACCCAGTACTTC. The chain carries TRBV20-1 and TRBJ2-5; D perhaps matches TRBD2 (5 bases). Per the germline V gene, CDR1 is DFQATT and CDR2 is SNEGSKA (reference sequence). V lost 4 bases and J lost 5, with 8 bases in between. The CDR3 has 11 amino acids.